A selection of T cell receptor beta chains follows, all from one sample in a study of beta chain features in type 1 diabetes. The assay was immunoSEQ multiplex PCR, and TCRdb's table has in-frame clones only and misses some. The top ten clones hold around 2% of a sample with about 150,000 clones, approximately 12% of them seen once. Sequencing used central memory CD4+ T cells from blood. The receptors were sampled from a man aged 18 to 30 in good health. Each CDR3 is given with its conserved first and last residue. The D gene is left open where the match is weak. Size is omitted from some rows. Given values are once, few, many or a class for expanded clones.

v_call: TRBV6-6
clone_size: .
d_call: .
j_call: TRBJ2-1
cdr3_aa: CASLRDNEQFF
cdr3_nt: TGTGCCAGCTTGAGGGACAATGAGCAGTTCTTC

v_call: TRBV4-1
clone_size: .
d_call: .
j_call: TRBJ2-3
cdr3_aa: CASSQPFQKRSSSTDTQYF
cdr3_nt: TGCGCCAGCAGCCAACCATTCCAGAAAAGGAGTTCTAGCACAGATACGCAGTATTTT

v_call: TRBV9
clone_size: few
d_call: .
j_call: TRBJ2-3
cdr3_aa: CASSVNHLVNTQYF
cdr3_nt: TGTGCCAGCAGCGTCAACCACTTAGTAAATACGCAGTATTTT

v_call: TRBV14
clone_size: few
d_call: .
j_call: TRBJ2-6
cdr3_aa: CASSQDRRSGANVLTF
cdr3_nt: TGTGCCAGCAGCCAAGACCGGAGATCTGGGGCCAACGTCCTGACTTTC

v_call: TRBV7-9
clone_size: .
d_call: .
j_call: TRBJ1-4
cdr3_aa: CASIPTATNEKLFF
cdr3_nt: TGTGCCAGCATCCCGACAGCAACTAATGAAAAACTGTTTTTT

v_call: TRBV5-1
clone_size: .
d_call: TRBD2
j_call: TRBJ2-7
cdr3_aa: CASSLQLAGSSYEQYF
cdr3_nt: TGCGCCAGCAGCTTGCAACTAGCGGGGAGCTCCTACGAGCAGTACTTC

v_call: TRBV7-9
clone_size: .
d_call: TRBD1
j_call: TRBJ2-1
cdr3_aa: CASPGTGWHEQFF
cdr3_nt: TGTGCCAGCCCCGGGACAGGGTGGCATGAGCAGTTCTTC

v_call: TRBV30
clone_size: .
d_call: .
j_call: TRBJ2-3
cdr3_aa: CAWDRDTQYF
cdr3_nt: TGTGCCTGGGACCGAGATACGCAGTATTTT

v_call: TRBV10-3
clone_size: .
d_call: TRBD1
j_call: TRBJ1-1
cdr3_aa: CAIQTGVGTEAFF
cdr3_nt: TGTGCCATCCAAACAGGGGTTGGCACTGAAGCTTTCTTT

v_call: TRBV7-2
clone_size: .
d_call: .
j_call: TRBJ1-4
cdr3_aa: CASSLAPTTNEKLFF
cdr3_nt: TGTGCCAGCAGCTTAGCCCCCACAACTAATGAAAAACTGTTTTTT

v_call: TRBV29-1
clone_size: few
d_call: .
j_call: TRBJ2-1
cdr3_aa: CSVERWGNEQFF
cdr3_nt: TGCAGCGTTGAACGCTGGGGGAATGAGCAGTTCTTC

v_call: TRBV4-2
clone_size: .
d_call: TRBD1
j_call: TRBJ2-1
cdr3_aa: CASSLDARGNYNEQFF
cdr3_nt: TGTGCCAGCAGCCTAGACGCCAGGGGGAACTACAATGAGCAGTTCTTC

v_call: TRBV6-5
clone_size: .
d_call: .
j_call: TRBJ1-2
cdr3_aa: CASSSGTYGYTF
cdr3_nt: TGTGCCAGCAGTTCCGGGACTTATGGCTACACCTTC

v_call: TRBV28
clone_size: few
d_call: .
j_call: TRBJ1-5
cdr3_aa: CASTYLGTGLNQPQHF
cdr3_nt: TGTGCCAGCACCTACCTCGGGACGGGGCTTAATCAGCCCCAGCATTTT

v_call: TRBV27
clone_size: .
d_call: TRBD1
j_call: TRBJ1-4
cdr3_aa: CASGPGTGSHKLFF
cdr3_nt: TGTGCCAGCGGACCCGGGACAGGGTCGCATAAACTGTTTTTT

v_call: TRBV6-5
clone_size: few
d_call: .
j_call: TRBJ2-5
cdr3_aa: CASSWGRRRETQYF
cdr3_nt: TGTGCCAGCAGTTGGGGCAGGCGGCGAGAGACCCAGTACTTC

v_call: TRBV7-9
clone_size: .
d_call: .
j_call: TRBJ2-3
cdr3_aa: CASSLALDLDTQYF
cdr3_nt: TGTGCCAGCAGCTTAGCGCTGGACCTGGATACGCAGTATTTT

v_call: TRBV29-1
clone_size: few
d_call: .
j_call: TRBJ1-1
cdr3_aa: CSVSGTPTSGTEAFF
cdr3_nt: TGCAGCGTCTCCGGGACTCCAACCTCGGGGACTGAAGCTTTCTTT

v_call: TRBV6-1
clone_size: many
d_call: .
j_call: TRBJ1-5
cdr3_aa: CASRGRGRDQPQHF
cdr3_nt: TGTGCCAGCCGGGGGCGGGGGAGAGATCAGCCCCAGCATTTT

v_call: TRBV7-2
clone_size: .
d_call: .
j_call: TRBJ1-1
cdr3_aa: CASRLKDSRTEAFF
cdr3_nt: TGTGCCAGCAGGCTAAAGGACAGTCGCACTGAAGCTTTCTTT

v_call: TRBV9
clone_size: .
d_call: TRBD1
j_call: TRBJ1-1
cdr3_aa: CASSGQGRYTEAFF
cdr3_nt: TGTGCCAGCAGCGGACAGGGTAGGTACACTGAAGCTTTCTTT

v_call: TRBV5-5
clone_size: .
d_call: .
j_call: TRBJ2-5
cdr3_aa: CASSFPGTQETQYF
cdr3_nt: TGTGCCAGCAGCTTTCCCGGGACTCAAGAGACCCAGTACTTC

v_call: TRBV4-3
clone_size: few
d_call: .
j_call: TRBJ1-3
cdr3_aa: CASSRGGSGNTIYF
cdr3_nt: TGCGCCAGCAGCCGAGGGGGATCTGGAAACACCATATATTTT

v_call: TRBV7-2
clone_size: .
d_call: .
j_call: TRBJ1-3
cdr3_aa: CASSMGPDGNTIYF
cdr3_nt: TGTGCCAGCTCCATGGGGCCTGATGGAAACACCATATATTTT

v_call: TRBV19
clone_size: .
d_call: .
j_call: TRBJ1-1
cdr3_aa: CASSGRYTEAFF
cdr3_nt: TGTGCCAGTAGTGGACGGTACACTGAAGCTTTCTTT

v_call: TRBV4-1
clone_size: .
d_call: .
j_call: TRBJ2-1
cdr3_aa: CASRTQGGAYNEQFF
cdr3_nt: TGCGCCAGCAGGACTCAGGGGGGGGCCTACAATGAGCAGTTCTTC

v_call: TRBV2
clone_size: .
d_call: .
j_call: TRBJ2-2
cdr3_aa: CASARKHSNTGELFF
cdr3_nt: TGTGCCAGCGCTCGAAAACATTCAAACACCGGGGAGCTGTTTTTT

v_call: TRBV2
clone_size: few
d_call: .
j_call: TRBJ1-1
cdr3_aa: CASSGDRWVPEAFF
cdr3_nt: TGTGCCAGCAGTGGTGATAGATGGGTACCCGAAGCTTTCTTT

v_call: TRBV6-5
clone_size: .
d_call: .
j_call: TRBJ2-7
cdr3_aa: CASSPTVHEQYF
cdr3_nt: TGTGCCAGCAGTCCAACGGTCCACGAGCAGTACTTC

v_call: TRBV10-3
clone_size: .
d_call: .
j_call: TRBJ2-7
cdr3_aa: CATEGGPYEQYF
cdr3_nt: TGTGCCACCGAGGGGGGGCCCTACGAGCAGTACTTC

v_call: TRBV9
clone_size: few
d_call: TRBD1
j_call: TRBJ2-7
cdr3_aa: CASSVRQGNEQYF
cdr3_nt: TGTGCCAGCAGCGTACGACAGGGTAACGAGCAGTACTTC

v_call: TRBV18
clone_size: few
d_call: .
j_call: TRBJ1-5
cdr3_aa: CASSPTAPQGGNNQPQHF
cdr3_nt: TGTGCCAGCTCACCAACGGCGCCACAGGGAGGGAACAATCAGCCCCAGCATTTT

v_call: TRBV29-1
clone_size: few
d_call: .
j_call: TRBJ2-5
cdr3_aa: CSVAWGRETQYF
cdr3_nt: TGCAGCGTGGCCTGGGGACGGGAGACCCAGTACTTC

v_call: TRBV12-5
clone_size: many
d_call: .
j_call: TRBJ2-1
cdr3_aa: CASGTPRGNEQFF
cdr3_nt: TGTGCTAGTGGGACCCCTCGGGGAAATGAGCAGTTCTTC

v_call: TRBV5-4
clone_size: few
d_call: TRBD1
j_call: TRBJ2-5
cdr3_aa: CASSFGQGTETQYF
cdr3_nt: TGTGCCAGCAGCTTCGGACAGGGGACGGAGACCCAGTACTTC

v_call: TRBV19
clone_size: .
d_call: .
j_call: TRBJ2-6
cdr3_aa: CASSMRRASSGANVLTF
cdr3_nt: TGTGCCAGTAGTATGCGCCGGGCGAGCTCTGGGGCCAACGTCCTGACTTTC

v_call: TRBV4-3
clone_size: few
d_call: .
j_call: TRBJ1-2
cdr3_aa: CASSQVVGSTTGGYTF
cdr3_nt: TGCGCCAGCAGCCAAGTCGTGGGCAGTACGACGGGTGGCTACACCTTC

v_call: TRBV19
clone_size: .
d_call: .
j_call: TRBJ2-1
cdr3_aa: CATTGSGRGSYNEQFF
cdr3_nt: TGTGCCACCACGGGTAGTGGTCGAGGGTCCTACAATGAGCAGTTCTTC

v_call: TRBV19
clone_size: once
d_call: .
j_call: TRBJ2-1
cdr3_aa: CASSRLDNNEQFF
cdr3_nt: TGTGCCAGTAGTAGATTAGATAACAATGAGCAGTTCTTC

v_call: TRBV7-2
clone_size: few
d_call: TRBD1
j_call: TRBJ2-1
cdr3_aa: CASSGRTGRKEQFF
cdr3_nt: TGTGCCAGCAGCGGCCGGACAGGGAGGAAAGAGCAGTTCTTC

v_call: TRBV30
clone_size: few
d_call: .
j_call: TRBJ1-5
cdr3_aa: CAWSVRGYSNQPQHF
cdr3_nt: TGTGCCTGGAGTGTACGGGGGTATAGCAATCAGCCCCAGCATTTT

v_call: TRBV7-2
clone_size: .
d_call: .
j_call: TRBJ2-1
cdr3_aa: CASSFSLSGGQNEQFF
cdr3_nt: TGTGCCAGCAGCTTTTCCCTAAGCGGGGGACAGAATGAGCAGTTCTTC

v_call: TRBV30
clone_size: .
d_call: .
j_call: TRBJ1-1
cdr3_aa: CARRRTANTEAFF
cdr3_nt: TGTGCCAGACGACGGACAGCGAACACTGAAGCTTTCTTT

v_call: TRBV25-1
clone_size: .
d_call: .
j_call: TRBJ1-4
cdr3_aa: CATSSSGSVEKLFF
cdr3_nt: TGTGCCACCTCGAGTTCGGGCTCGGTTGAAAAACTGTTTTTT

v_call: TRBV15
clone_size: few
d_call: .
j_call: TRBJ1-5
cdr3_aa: CATSRSDQPQHF
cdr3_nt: TGTGCCACCAGCAGGAGTGATCAGCCCCAGCATTTT

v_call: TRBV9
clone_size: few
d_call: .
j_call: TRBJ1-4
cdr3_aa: CASSVGFRSDEKLFF
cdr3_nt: TGTGCCAGCAGCGTAGGGTTCAGGTCCGATGAAAAACTGTTTTTT

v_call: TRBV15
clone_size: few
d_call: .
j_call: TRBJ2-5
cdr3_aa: CATSGGLGRETQYF
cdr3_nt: TGTGCCACCAGCGGGGGACTGGGACGAGAGACCCAGTACTTC

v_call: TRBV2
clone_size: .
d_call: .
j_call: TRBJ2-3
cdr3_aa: CASNRDGADTQYF
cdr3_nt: TGTGCCAGCAACAGGGATGGGGCAGATACGCAGTATTTT

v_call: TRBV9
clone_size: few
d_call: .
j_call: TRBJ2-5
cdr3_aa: CASSVVPGEWETQYF
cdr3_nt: TGTGCCAGCAGCGTAGTACCGGGGGAGTGGGAGACCCAGTACTTC

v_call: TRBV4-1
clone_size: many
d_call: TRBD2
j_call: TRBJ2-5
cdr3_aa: CASSPEGTRSETQYF
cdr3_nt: TGCGCCAGCAGCCCCGAGGGGACTAGGTCGGAGACCCAGTACTTC

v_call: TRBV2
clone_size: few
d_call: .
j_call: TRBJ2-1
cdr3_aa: CASSDMGWNEQFF
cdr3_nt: TGTGCCAGCAGTGATATGGGCTGGAATGAGCAGTTCTTC

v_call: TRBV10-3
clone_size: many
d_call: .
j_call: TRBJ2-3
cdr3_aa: CAISDRVADTQYF
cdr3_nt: TGTGCCATCAGTGACAGGGTCGCGGATACGCAGTATTTT

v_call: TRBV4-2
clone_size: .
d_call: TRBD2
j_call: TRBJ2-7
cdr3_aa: CASSQDWSGAYEQYF
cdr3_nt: TGTGCCAGCAGCCAAGATTGGAGCGGGGCCTACGAGCAGTACTTC

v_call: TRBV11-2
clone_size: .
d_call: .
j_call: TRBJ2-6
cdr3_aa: CASNGGANVLTF
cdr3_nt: TGTGCCAGCAACGGCGGGGCCAACGTCCTGACTTTC

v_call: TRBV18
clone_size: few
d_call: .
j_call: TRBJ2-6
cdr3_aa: CASSRWDSGANVLTF
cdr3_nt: TGTGCCAGCTCACGGTGGGATTCTGGGGCCAACGTCCTGACTTTC

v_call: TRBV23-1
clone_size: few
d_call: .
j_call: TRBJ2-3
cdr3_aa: CASRLWWSTDTQYF
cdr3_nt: TGCGCCAGCCGGCTTTGGTGGTCCACAGATACGCAGTATTTT

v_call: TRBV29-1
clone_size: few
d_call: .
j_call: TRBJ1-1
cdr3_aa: CSVSQGLPEAFF
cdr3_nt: TGCAGCGTTTCCCAGGGGCTTCCTGAAGCTTTCTTT